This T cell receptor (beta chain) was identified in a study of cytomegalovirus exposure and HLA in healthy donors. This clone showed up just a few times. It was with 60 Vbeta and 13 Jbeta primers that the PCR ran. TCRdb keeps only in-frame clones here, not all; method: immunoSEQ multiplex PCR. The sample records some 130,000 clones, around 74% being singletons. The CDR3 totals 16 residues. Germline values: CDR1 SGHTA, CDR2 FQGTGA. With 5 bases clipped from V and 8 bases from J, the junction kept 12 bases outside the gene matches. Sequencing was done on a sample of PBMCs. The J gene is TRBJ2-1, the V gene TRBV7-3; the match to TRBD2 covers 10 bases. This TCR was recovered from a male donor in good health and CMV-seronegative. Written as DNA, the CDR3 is TGTGCCAGCAGCACCCCTAGCGGGAGTAATAGGGATGAGCAGTTCTTC. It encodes CASSTPSGSNRDEQFF.